Reported below is one TCR beta chain. Its antigen is not identified. This sample was included in a study of CXCR3-negative and CXCR3-positive naive CD8 T cells. Study findings and constraints: CXCR3-positive naive cells carried more hydrophobic TRB CDR3s than CXCR3-negative naive cells did. With surface CD5 comparable between naive subsets, TCR strength was estimated using properties derived from the TRB CDR3.

Libraries of TRB cDNA were made by 5' RACE and carried UMIs. No DNA is given; TCRdb re-called the 5' RACE reads and lists each CDR3 protein once. This table lists fewer than 90,000 distinct CDR3 sequences. The germline gives CDR1 MDHEN, CDR2 SYDVKM. This CDR3 has 13 residues. The chain carries TRBV28 and TRBJ2-2; lacking DNA, the TRBD1 call made by TCRdb goes unchecked. The sample comprised naive CXCR3+ CD8+ T cells from blood. This sample's subset: CD45RO-CCR7+CD27+CD95- naive CD8+ T cells expressing CXCR3 (TNR3+). This clonotype was sampled from a human donor in good health. Some clones in this sample may be carry-over from other donors' samples. Here the CDR3 reads CAARGANTGELFF.